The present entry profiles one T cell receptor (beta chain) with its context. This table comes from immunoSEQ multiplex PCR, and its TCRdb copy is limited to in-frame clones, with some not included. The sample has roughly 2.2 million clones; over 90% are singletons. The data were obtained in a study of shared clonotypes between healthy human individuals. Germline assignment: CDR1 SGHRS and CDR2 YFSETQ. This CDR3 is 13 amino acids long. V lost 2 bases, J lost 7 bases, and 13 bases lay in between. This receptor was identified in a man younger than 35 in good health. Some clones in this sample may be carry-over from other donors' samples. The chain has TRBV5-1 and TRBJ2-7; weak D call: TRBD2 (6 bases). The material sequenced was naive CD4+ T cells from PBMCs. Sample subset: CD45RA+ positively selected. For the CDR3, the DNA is TGCGCCAGCAGCTTAATGGGAGGTGGGGAGCAGTACTTC. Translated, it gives CASSLMGGGEQYF.